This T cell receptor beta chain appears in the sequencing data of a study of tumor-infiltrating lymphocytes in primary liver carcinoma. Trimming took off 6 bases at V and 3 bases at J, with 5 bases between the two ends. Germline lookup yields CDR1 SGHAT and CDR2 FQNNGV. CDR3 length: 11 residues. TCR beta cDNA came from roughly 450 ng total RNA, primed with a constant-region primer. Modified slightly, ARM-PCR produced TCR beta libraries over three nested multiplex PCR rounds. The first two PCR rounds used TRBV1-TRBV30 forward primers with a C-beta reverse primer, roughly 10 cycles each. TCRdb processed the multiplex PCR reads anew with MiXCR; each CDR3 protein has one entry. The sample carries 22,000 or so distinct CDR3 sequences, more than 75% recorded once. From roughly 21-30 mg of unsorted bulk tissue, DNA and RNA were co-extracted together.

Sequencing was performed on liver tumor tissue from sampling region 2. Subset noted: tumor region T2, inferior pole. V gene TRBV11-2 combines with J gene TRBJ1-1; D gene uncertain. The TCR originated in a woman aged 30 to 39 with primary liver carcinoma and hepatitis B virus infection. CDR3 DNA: TGTGCCAGCAGATACCACACTGAAGCTTTCTTT. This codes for CASRYHTEAFF. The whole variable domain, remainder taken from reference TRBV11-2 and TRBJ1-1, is EAGVAQSPRYKIIEKRQSVAFWCNPISGHATLYWYQQILGQGPKLLIQFQNNGVVDDSQLPKDRFSAERLKGVDSTLKIQPAKLEDSAVYLCASRYHTEAFFGQGTRLTVV.